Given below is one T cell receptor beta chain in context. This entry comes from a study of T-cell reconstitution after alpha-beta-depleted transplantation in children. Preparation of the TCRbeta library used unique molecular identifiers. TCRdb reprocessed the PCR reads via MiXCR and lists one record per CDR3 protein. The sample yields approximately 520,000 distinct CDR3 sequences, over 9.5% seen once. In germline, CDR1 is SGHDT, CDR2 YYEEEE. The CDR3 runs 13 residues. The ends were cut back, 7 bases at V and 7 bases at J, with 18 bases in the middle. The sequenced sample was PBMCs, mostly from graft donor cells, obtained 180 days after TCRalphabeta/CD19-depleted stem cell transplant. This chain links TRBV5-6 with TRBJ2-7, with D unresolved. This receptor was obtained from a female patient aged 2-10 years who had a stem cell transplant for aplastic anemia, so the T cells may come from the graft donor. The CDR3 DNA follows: TGTGCCAGCGGGTCCCGGATGTACTCGGAGCAGTACTTC. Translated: CASGSRMYSEQYF.